The 19 T cell receptor beta chains listed next were all sequenced from one sample in a study of shared clonotypes between healthy human individuals (dated by TCRdb to 2018 to 2021). The method was the immunoSEQ multiplex PCR assay. TCRdb mirrors the immuneACCESS table, restricted to in-frame sequences. Some clones are absent from its copies; in checked studies, under half trace to an unresolved V gene, and the reason for the others is unknown. The sample table lists over 2 million clones, roughly 94% of them with a count of one. 0.1% to 0.15% of the sample is in the top ten clones. Material: naive CD4+ T cells sorted from blood. Interpreted using the paper, the cell subset or site label stands for: CD45RA+ positively selected. Source of these receptors: a man aged 18 to 35 in good health.

The J gene is TRBJ2-2, the V gene TRBV14; 9 bases line up with TRBD1. The CDR3 consists of 16 residues. V gave up 1 base and J gave up 3 bases; unmatched junction bases: 3. Germline V gives CDR1 SGHDN, CDR2 FVKESK. CDR3 DNA sequence: TGTGCCAGCAGCCAAGGAGGGACAGGGTACACCGGGGAGCTGTTTTTT. Translated, it gives CASSQGGTGYTGELFF.

This clone was seen more than once but under ten times. The V call is TRBV7-8, the J call TRBJ1-6; unclear D gene. The V gene lost 5 bases and the J gene lost 5 bases, with 13 bases spanning the gap. The CDR3 is 15 amino acids. The V gene's germline CDR1 is SGHVS and CDR2 FQNEAQ. The CDR3 coding sequence is TGTGCCAGCAGCCTTGGGCAGCCAAATAATTCACCCCTCCACTTT. The encoded protein is CASSLGQPNNSPLHF.

A word on this clone: Additional DNA sequences in this sample encode the identical CDR3. This chain joins TRBV30 and TRBJ1-5; perhaps TRBD1 as D (5 bases). The V gene's germline CDR1 is GTSNPN and CDR2 SVGIG (reference sequence). V dropped 0 bases and J dropped 10 bases, with 10 bases sitting between them. The CDR3 runs 12 residues. The CDR3 loop reads CAWSVPGGPQHF. CDR3 nucleotide sequence: TGTGCCTGGAGTGTTCCGGGGGGTCCCCAGCATTTT.

J is TRBJ2-5 and V is TRBV6-1, with D uncertain. Trimming shortened V by 8 bases and J by 1 base, and 14 bases separated the two germline ends. Germline V lookup: CDR1 MNHNS, CDR2 SASEGT. This CDR3 has 14 residues. This CDR3 is CASAVLTPQETQYF. CDR3 in DNA: TGTGCCAGCGCGGTCCTCACCCCCCAAGAGACCCAGTACTTC.

The chain recombines TRBV7-3 with TRBJ2-3; 8 bases are shared with TRBD1. Germline V gives CDR1 SGHTA, CDR2 FQGTGA. The CDR3 sequence is 16 residues long. V lost 0 bases, J lost 8 bases, and 10 bases stayed unmatched. The CDR3 DNA reads TGTGCCAGCAGCTTAACTGGACAGGGATTCTTGGGTACGCAGTATTTT. It yields the protein CASSLTGQGFLGTQYF. The full variable domain, completed using reference TRBV7-3 and TRBJ2-3, is GAGVSQTPSNKVTEKGKYVELRCDPISGHTALYWYRQSLGQGPEFLIYFQGTGAADDSGLPNDRFFAVRPEGSVSTLKIQRTERGDSAVYLCASSLTGQGFLGTQYFGPGTRLTVL.

The J gene is TRBJ2-3, the V gene TRBV5-4; the match to TRBD2 covers 16 bases. The CDR3 consists of 18 residues. Trimming removed 4 bases from V and 4 bases from J; junction bases left unmatched: 9. The V gene's germline CDR1 is SGHNT and CDR2 YYREEE (reference sequence). CDR3 sequence (DNA): TGTGCCAGCAGCCGCGGGACTAGCGGGGGGGCAAGGGCAGATACGCAGTATTTT. Translated, it gives CASSRGTSGGARADTQYF.

V gene TRBV6-5 combines with J gene TRBJ1-6; the D gene is possibly TRBD1 (6 bases). The CDR3 spans 14 residues. V shed 6 bases and J shed 6 bases, with 12 bases lying between them. CDR1 and CDR2 (germline): MNHEY, SVGAGI. CDR3 region: CASSDRSANSPLHF. The CDR3 coding sequence is TGTGCCAGCAGCGACAGGTCCGCTAATTCACCCCTCCACTTT.

The chain has TRBV6-1 and TRBJ2-3; no reliable D call. Trimming took off 6 bases at V and 0 bases at J, with 7 bases between the two ends. CDR1 and CDR2 from the germline V gene are MNHNS and SASEGT. The CDR3 is 13 amino acids. In DNA form, the CDR3 reads TGTGCCAGCAGACCTTTGAGCACAGATACGCAGTATTTT. Translation gives CASRPLSTDTQYF.

The CDR3, as DNA: TGTGCCAGCAGTCCCCGGGACCGCGGCCCCCCAGATACGCAGTATTTT. Its translation is CASSPRDRGPPDTQYF. The rearrangement joins TRBV6-6 to TRBJ2-3; D possibly matches TRBD1 or TRBD2 (5 bases each). With 5 bases removed from V and 4 bases from J, the gap between germline ends came to 19 bases. CDR1 is MNHNY and CDR2 is SVGAGI in the germline V gene (reference sequence). CDR3 length equals 16 residues.

This clone was counted once. V gene TRBV28 combines with J gene TRBJ2-7; 7 bases are a match to TRBD1. The CDR3 is 15 amino acids. Trimming cost V 6 bases and J 6 bases; bases outside gene matches: 14. Germline V gene data show CDR1 as MDHEN and CDR2 as SYDVKM. CDR3 bases: TGTGCCAGCAGCTCAGGGGGTTACAGGGTGCTCGAGCAGTACTTC. Its translation: CASSSGGYRVLEQYF.

The chain couples TRBV5-6 to TRBJ2-7; TRBD2 agrees at 7 bases. Germline-derived CDR1 and CDR2 are SGHDT and YYEEEE. This CDR3 comprises 12 residues. The ends lost 2 bases at V and 12 bases at J; junction bases unmatched: 8. CDR3 sequence (DNA): TGTGCCAGCAGCTTAACAACTAGCGCCTCGTACTTC. It specifies CASSLTTSASYF. The full variable domain, its missing parts supplied by reference TRBV5-6 and TRBJ2-7, is DAGVTQSPTHLIKTRGQQVTLRCSPKSGHDTVSWYQQALGQGPQFIFQYYEEEERQRGNFPDRFSGHQFPNYSSELNVNALLLGDSALYLCASSLTTSASYFGPGTRLTVT.

This rearrangement joins TRBV5-1 to TRBJ2-1, with 7 bases lining up with TRBD2. This CDR3 spans 16 amino acids. The germline V gene has CDR1 SGHRS and CDR2 YFSETQ. V shed 4 bases, J shed 8 bases, and the junction held 15 bases outside the gene matches. CDR3 amino acids: CASSPLTSAQGHEQFF. CDR3 coding DNA: TGCGCCAGCAGCCCCCTTACTAGCGCCCAAGGGCATGAGCAGTTCTTC.

The chain carries TRBV30 and TRBJ1-5; unclear D gene. Trimming stripped 4 bases from V and 3 bases from J, with 10 bases between. The length of the CDR3 is 13 residues. Germline CDR1 GTSNPN, CDR2 SVGIG (reference sequence). The CDR3 loop is CAWTGGYNQPQHF. CDR3 in DNA: TGTGCCTGGACAGGAGGGTACAATCAGCCCCAGCATTTT.

The chain is built from TRBV5-6 and TRBJ2-3; TRBD2 agrees at 7 bases. The V gene end was trimmed by 1 base and the J gene end by 4 bases; junction bases not matched to a gene: 6. Per germline, CDR1 SGHDT and CDR2 YYEEEE. The CDR3 loop spans 15 amino acids. CDR3 nucleotide sequence: TGTGCCAGCAGCTTGTGGACGGGAGGCTCAGATACGCAGTATTTT. It encodes CASSLWTGGSDTQYF.

The J gene is TRBJ2-4, the V gene TRBV28, with D maybe TRBD2 (6 bases). From germline, CDR1 is MDHEN and CDR2 SYDVKM. The CDR3 is made up of 12 amino acids. V lost 6 bases, J lost 7 bases, and 10 bases lay in between. The CDR3 DNA reads TGTGCCAGCAGCCAGACTAGTAACATTCAGTACTTC. Protein: CASSQTSNIQYF. Looking up the rest from reference TRBV28 and TRBJ2-4 gives the full variable domain: DVKVTQSSRYLVKRTGEKVFLECVQDMDHENMFWYRQDPGLGLRLIYFSYDVKMKEKGDIPEGYSVSREKKERFSLILESASTNQTSMYLCASSQTSNIQYFGAGTRLSVL.

This sequence joins TRBV6-1 and TRBJ1-2; a possible D gene is TRBD1 (5 bases). V lost 2 bases and J lost 8, with 15 bases in between. CDR3 length equals 14 residues. Per germline, CDR1 MNHNS and CDR2 SASEGT. The CDR3 sequence is CASSEKGRSGGYTF. The CDR3 nucleotides are TGTGCCAGCAGTGAAAAGGGACGGAGCGGAGGCTACACCTTC.

This sequence joins TRBV9 and TRBJ2-3; D remains unclear. CDR1 and CDR2 (germline): SGDLS, YYNGEE. The V end lost 2 bases, the J end lost 0 bases, and 13 bases lay between the germline ends. The CDR3 has 16 amino acids. The CDR3 here is CASSVPRTASTDTQYF. The DNA of the CDR3 is TGTGCCAGCAGCGTCCCTCGGACGGCTAGCACAGATACGCAGTATTTT.

The chain combines TRBV28 with TRBJ1-5, with no clear D. Germline V gives CDR1 MDHEN, CDR2 SYDVKM. The ends were cut back, 3 bases at V and 6 bases at J, with 6 bases in the middle. The CDR3 loop spans 12 amino acids. The CDR3 DNA is TGTGCCAGCAGTTTTAATCGTCAGCCCCAGCATTTT. Encoded protein: CASSFNRQPQHF.

V usage is TRBV18 and J usage is TRBJ1-1; D ambiguous. CDR3 length: 11 amino acids. V shed 5 bases and J shed 7 bases, with 8 bases lying between them. Per the germline V gene, CDR1 is KGHSH and CDR2 is LQKENI. The chain's CDR3 is CASSSLVEAFF. CDR3 in DNA: TGTGCCAGCTCATCACTGGTTGAAGCTTTCTTT.